The source of this T cell receptor beta chain is a study of cytomegalovirus exposure and HLA in healthy donors. The CDR3 has 15 amino acids. Germline lookup yields CDR1 SGHRS and CDR2 YFSETQ. V lost 4 bases and J lost 7; bases outside the gene matches: 13. Both 60 Vbeta primers and 13 Jbeta primers went into the PCR. The data were produced by immunoSEQ multiplex PCR, yet TCRdb's version contains in-frame clones alone and is incomplete. Among hundreds of thousands of clones listed, about 81% were seen once. V gene TRBV5-1 combines with J gene TRBJ1-2; 7 nucleotides line up with TRBD1. This receptor was obtained from a man in his forties in good health and CMV-seropositive. Sequencing was performed on PBMCs. The CDR3 region has the DNA TGCGCCAGCAGCACAACAGGGGAAGGTACCGGTGGCTACACCTTC. It is translated as CASSTTGEGTGGYTF.